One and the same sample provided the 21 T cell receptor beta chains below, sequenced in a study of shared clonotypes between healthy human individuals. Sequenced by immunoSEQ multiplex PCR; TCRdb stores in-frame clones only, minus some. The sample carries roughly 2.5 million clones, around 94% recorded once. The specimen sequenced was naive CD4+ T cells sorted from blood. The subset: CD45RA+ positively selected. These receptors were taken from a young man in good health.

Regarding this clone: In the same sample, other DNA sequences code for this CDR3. For the CDR3, the DNA is TGTGCCAGCTCACCGACCCTCCAAGAGACCCAGTACTTC. Its translation: CASSPTLQETQYF. J is TRBJ2-5 and V is TRBV18; the D is unclear. The V end was cut by 3 bases, the J end by 1 base, with 6 bases between. Germline V gene lookup returns CDR1 KGHSH and CDR2 LQKENI. CDR3 size: 13 residues.

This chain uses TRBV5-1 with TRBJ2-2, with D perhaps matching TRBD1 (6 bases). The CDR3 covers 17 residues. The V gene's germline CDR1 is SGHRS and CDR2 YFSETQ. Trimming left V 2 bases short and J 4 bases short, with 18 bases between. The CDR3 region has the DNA TGCGCCAGCAGCTTTGGGGGCCGAAGACCGACCACCGGGGAGCTGTTTTTT. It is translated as CASSFGGRRPTTGELFF.

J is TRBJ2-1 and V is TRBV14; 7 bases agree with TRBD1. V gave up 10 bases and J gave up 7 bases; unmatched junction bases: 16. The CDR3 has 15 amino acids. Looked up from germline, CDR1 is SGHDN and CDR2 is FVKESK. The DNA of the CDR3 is TGTGCCACCGCCCCTTGGGACAGTTTGGTGAATGAGCAGTTCTTC. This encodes CATAPWDSLVNEQFF.

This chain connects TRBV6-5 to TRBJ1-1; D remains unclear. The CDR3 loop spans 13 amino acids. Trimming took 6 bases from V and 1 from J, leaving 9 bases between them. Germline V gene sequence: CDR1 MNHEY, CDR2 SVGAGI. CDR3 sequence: CASRGDSNTEAFF. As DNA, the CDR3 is TGTGCCAGCAGAGGAGATTCGAACACTGAAGCTTTCTTT.

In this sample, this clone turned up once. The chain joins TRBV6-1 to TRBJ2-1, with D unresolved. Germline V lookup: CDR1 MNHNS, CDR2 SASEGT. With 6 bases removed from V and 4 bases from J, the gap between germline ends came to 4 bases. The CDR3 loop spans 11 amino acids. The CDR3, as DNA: TGTGCCAGCAGCATATACAATGAGCAGTTCTTC. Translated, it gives CASSIYNEQFF.

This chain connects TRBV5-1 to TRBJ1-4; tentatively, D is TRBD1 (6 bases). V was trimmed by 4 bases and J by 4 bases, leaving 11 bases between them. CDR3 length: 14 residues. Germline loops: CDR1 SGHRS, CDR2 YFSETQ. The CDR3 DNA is TGCGCCAGCAGCAAGGGGGGAAGTAATGAAAAACTGTTTTTT. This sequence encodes CASSKGGSNEKLFF.

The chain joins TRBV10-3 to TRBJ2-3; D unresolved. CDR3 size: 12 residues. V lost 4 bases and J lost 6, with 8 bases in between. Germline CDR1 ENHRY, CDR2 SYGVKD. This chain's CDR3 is CAISATEDTQYF. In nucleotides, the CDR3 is TGTGCCATCAGTGCGACGGAGGATACGCAGTATTTT.

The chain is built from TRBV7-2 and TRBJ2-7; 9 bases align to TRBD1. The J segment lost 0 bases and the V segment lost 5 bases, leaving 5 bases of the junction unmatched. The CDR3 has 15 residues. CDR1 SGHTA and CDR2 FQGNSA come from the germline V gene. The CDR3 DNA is TGTGCCAGCAGCCCCCGACAGGGGGGCTCCTACGAGCAGTACTTC. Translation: CASSPRQGGSYEQYF. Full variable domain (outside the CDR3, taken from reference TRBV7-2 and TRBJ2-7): GAGVSQSPSNKVTEKGKDVELRCDPISGHTALYWYRQSLGQGLEFLIYFQGNSAPDKSGLPSDRFSAERTGGSVSTLTIQRTQQEDSAVYLCASSPRQGGSYEQYFGPGTRLTVT.

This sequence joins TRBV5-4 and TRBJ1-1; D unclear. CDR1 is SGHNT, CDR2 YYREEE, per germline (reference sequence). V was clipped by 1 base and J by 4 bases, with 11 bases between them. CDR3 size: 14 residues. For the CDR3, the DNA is TGTGCCAGCAGCTTGTCGGGGTTCGGCACTGAAGCTTTCTTT. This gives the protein CASSLSGFGTEAFF.

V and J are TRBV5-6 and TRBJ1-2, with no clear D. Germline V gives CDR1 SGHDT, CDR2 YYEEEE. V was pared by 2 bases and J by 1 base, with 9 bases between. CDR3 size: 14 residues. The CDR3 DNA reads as TGTGCCAGCAGCTTATATGTCAGTAACTATGGCTACACCTTC. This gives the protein CASSLYVSNYGYTF.

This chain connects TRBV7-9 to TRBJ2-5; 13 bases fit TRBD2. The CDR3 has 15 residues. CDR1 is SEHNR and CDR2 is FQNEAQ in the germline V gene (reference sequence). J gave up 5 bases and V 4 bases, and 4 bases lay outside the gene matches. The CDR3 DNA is TGTGCCAGCAGCTCCACTAGCGGGGGGGCTGAGACCCAGTACTTC. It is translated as CASSSTSGGAETQYF.

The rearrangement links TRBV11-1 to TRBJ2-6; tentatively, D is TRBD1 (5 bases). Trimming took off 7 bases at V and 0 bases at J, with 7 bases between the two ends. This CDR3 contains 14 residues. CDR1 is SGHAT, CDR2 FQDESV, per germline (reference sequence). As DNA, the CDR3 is TGTGCCAGCATGACAGCCTCTGGGGCCAACGTCCTGACTTTC. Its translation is CASMTASGANVLTF.

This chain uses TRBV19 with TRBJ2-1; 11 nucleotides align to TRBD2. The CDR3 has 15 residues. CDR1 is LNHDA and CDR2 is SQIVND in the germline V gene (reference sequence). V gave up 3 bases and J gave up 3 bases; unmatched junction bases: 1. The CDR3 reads CASSMLAGGYNEQFF. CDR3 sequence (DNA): TGTGCCAGTAGTATGCTAGCGGGAGGCTACAATGAGCAGTTCTTC.

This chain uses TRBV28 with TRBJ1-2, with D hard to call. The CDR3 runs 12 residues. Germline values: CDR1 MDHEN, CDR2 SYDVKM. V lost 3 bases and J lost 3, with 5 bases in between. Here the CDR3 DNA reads TGTGCCAGCAGTTTTCCCGACTATGGCTACACCTTC. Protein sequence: CASSFPDYGYTF.

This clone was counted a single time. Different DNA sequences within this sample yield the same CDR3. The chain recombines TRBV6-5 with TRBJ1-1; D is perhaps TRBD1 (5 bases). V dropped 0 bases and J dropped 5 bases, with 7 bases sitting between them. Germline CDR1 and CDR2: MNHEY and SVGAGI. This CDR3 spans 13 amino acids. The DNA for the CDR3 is TGTGCCAGCAGTTACTCGACAGATACTGAAGCTTTCTTT. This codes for CASSYSTDTEAFF.

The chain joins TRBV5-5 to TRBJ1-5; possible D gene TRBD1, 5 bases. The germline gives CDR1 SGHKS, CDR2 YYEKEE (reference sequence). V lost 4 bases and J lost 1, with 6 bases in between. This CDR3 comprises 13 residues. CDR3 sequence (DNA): TGTGCCAGCAGCCGGGACAGCAATCAGCCCCAGCATTTT. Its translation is CASSRDSNQPQHF.

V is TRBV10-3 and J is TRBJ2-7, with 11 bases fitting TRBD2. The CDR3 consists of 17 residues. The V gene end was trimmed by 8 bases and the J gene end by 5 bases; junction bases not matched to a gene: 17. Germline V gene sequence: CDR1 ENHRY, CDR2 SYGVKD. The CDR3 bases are TGTGCCATCGCCCGGGGTACTAGCGGGAGTAAATCCCACGAGCAGTACTTC. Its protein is CAIARGTSGSKSHEQYF.

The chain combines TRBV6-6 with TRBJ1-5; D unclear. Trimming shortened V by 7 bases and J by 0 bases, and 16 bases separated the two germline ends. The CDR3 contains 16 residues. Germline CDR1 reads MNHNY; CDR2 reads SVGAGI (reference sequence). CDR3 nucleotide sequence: TGTGCCAGCACCAGCAAAAACAGTTATAGCAATCAGCCCCAGCATTTT. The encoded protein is CASTSKNSYSNQPQHF.

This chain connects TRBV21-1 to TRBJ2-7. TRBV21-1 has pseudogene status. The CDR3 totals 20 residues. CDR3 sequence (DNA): TGTGCCAGCAGCAAAGACCCAGGACGGAGTCGAGACTGTTCTTCCTACGAGCAGTACTTC. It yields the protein CASSKDPGRSRDCSSYEQYF.

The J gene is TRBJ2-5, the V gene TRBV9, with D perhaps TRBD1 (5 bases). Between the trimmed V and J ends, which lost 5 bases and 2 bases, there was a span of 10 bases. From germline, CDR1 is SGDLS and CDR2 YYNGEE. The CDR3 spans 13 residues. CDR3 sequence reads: CASRAGPQETQYF. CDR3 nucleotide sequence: TGTGCCAGCAGGGCAGGGCCTCAAGAGACCCAGTACTTC.

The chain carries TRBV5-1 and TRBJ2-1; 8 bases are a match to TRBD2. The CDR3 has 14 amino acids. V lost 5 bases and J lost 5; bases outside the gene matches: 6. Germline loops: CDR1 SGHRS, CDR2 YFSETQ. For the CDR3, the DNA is TGCGCCAGCAGGCGGACTAGCCTTAACAATGAGCAGTTCTTC. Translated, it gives CASRRTSLNNEQFF.